Below are 19 T cell receptor beta chains sequenced from a single sample in a study of blood T cell repertoires in COVID-19. Measured with immunoSEQ multiplex PCR; TCRdb has only the in-frame clones, and not every one. The table has about 58,000 clones, about 88% seen once; the top ten hold 8% to 9%. Sequenced: peripheral blood. Receptors were obtained from a woman between 65 and 79 years old with active COVID-19.

V is TRBV11-2 and J is TRBJ2-7; D is unresolved. The CDR3 length is 14 residues. Per the germline V gene, CDR1 is SGHAT and CDR2 is FQNNGV. Between the trimmed V and J ends, which lost 3 bases and 0 bases, there was a span of 9 bases. The CDR3 region is CASSFPFPSYEQYF. For the CDR3, the DNA is TGTGCCAGCAGCTTCCCCTTTCCCTCCTACGAGCAGTACTTC. The entire variable domain, with the rest obtained from reference TRBV11-2 and TRBJ2-7, is as follows: EAGVAQSPRYKIIEKRQSVAFWCNPISGHATLYWYQQILGQGPKLLIQFQNNGVVDDSQLPKDRFSAERLKGVDSTLKIQPAKLEDSAVYLCASSFPFPSYEQYFGPGTRLTVT.

This clone was found once. The chain joins TRBV11-1 to TRBJ2-3; perhaps TRBD1 as D (5 bases). Deletions cut 1 base from V and 4 bases from J, with 6 bases between. The CDR3 is made up of 13 amino acids. The germline V gene has CDR1 SGHAT and CDR2 FQDESV (reference sequence). CDR3 bases: TGTGCCAGCAGCTTAGTAGGGGCAGATACGCAGTATTTT. It codes for CASSLVGADTQYF.

In nucleotides, the CDR3 is TGCAGTGCTAGTAATTCCGGGACAGGGGTTGAAAAACTGTTTTTT. Its translation is CSASNSGTGVEKLFF. The rearrangement joins TRBV20-1 to TRBJ1-4, with 10 bases matching TRBD1. The CDR3 sequence is 15 residues long. V shed 3 bases and J 7 bases; nucleotides not matched to a gene: 8. Germline V gives CDR1 DFQATT, CDR2 SNEGSKA (reference sequence).

The genes are TRBV2 and TRBJ2-3; weak D call: TRBD2 (6 bases). This CDR3 has 15 residues. V shed 7 bases and J shed 3 bases, with 17 bases lying between them. CDR1 and CDR2 from the germline V gene are SNHLY and FYNNEI. The CDR3 nucleotides read TGTGCCAGCACCTGGTCCTCCGGGGGAACAGATACGCAGTATTTT. It specifies CASTWSSGGTDTQYF. Full variable domain (missing parts from reference TRBV2 and TRBJ2-3): EPEVTQTPSHQVTQMGQEVILRCVPISNHLYFYWYRQILGQKVEFLVSFYNNEISEKSEIFDDQFSVERPDGSNFTLKIRSTKLEDSAMYFCASTWSSGGTDTQYFGPGTRLTVL.

This chain connects TRBV27 to TRBJ1-1, with D maybe TRBD1 (5 bases). The CDR3 covers 13 residues. Trimming pared 6 bases from V and 6 bases from J, leaving 14 bases between. Germline lookup yields CDR1 MNHEY and CDR2 SMNVEV (reference sequence). The CDR3 region has the DNA TGTGCCAGCAGGCGGGACGCGGGTTCTGAAGCTTTCTTT. Its translation: CASRRDAGSEAFF.

This clone was observed a few times. J is TRBJ2-3 and V is TRBV6-2 or TRBV6-3, with 9 bases matching TRBD2. J gave up 7 bases and V 1 base, and 12 bases lay outside the gene matches. This CDR3 has 17 residues. CDR1 is MNHEY and CDR2 is SVGEGT in the germline V gene. The CDR3 loop is CASSYYLRREGLYTQYF. The CDR3 region has the DNA TGTGCCAGCAGTTACTACTTAAGGCGGGAGGGCCTGTATACGCAGTATTTT.

The V call is TRBV28, the J call TRBJ1-6; D is perhaps TRBD1 (5 bases). Deletions cut 3 bases from V and 10 bases from J, with 10 bases between. The germline CDR1 and CDR2 sequences are MDHEN and SYDVKM. The CDR3 consists of 13 residues. The CDR3 region is CASSLGWGSPLHF. CDR3 DNA sequence: TGTGCCAGCAGTTTGGGTTGGGGCTCACCCCTCCACTTT.

Turning to this clone: One end of the junction varies from germline; a read error may be responsible. The chain joins TRBV7-7 to TRBJ2-5; 10 bases agree with TRBD2. CDR3 size: 17 residues. Germline V lookup: CDR1 SSHAT, CDR2 FNYEAQ (reference sequence). Written as DNA, the CDR3 is TGTGCTAGCAGCTTAGCGCCGCTAGCGGGAGTCCAAGAGACCCAGTACTTC. It codes for CASSLAPLAGVQETQYF.

The chain links TRBV4-1 to TRBJ2-5; TRBD2 agrees at 8 bases. Germline V gene data show CDR1 as MGHRA and CDR2 as YSYEKL. J was trimmed by 4 bases and V by 0 bases; bases with no gene match: 19. The CDR3 length is 20 residues. The CDR3: CASSQDMRLATPGSGETQYF. The CDR3 nucleotides read TGCGCCAGCAGCCAAGATATGCGACTAGCGACCCCCGGGAGTGGAGAGACCCAGTACTTC.

This chain links TRBV19 with TRBJ1-2, with TRBD1 matching over 9 bases. V shed 5 bases, J shed 8 bases, and the junction held 9 bases outside the gene matches. Germline V gene sequence: CDR1 LNHDA, CDR2 SQIVND (reference sequence). This CDR3 region has 14 residues. As DNA, the CDR3 is TGTGCCAGTAGTGCCCGGGACAGGGAGGCGGGCTACACCTTC. It translates to CASSARDREAGYTF.

This clone was seen a single time. The gene calls are TRBV7-3 and TRBJ2-1; 11 positions match TRBD2. The CDR3 has 15 residues. J gave up 5 bases and V 2 bases, and 2 bases lay outside the gene matches. CDR1 is SGHTA and CDR2 is FQGTGA in the germline V gene. CDR3 amino acids: CASSLVAGGNNEQFF. CDR3 nucleotides: TGTGCCAGCAGCTTAGTAGCGGGAGGGAACAATGAGCAGTTCTTC.

This clone has a single count. The chain uses TRBV4-2 and TRBJ1-1, with 8 bases that match TRBD1. Trimming took 7 bases from V and 7 from J; bases not matched to a gene: 8. CDR3 length: 13 residues. Per the germline V gene, CDR1 is LGHNA and CDR2 is YNFKEQ. The CDR3: CASTRQGSGEAFF. The CDR3 DNA follows: TGTGCCAGCACCCGACAGGGGAGCGGTGAAGCTTTCTTT.

This chain connects TRBV3-1 (or the pseudogene TRBV3-2) to TRBJ1-2, with 7 bases that match TRBD1. This CDR3 is 15 amino acids long. Germline CDR1 LGHDT, CDR2 YNNKEL (reference sequence). With 3 bases clipped from V and 0 bases from J, the junction kept 4 bases outside the gene matches. This CDR3 is CASSHAGTANYGYTF. The CDR3, as DNA: TGTGCCAGCAGCCACGCCGGGACAGCTAACTATGGCTACACCTTC.

This chain links TRBV27 with TRBJ2-7; 12 bases match TRBD1. This CDR3 is 19 amino acids long. J gave up 5 bases and V 1 base, and 15 bases lay outside the gene matches. Per the germline V gene, CDR1 is MNHEY and CDR2 is SMNVEV (reference sequence). CDR3 residues: CASSLFPPDPGQGANEQYF. CDR3 nucleotides: TGTGCCAGCAGTTTATTTCCGCCTGATCCGGGACAGGGGGCAAACGAGCAGTACTTC.

J is TRBJ2-2 and V is TRBV7-7; D is unresolved. The ends were cut back, 1 base at V and 3 bases at J, with 6 bases in the middle. In germline, CDR1 is SSHAT, CDR2 FNYEAQ (reference sequence). CDR3 length: 14 amino acids. This CDR3 is CASSLGRDTGELFF. CDR3 nucleotides: TGTGCCAGCAGCTTAGGGAGAGACACCGGGGAGCTGTTTTTT.

This chain uses TRBV11-2 with TRBJ1-1, with D tentatively TRBD1 (6 bases). Between the trimmed V and J ends, which lost 4 bases and 1 base, there was a span of 16 bases. The CDR3 contains 16 residues. CDR1 is SGHAT and CDR2 is FQNNGV in the germline V gene. The CDR3 reads CASSSPRGHPNTEAFF. The DNA of the CDR3 is TGTGCCAGCAGCTCACCTAGGGGACACCCGAACACTGAAGCTTTCTTT.

V usage is TRBV5-4 and J usage is TRBJ1-1; 9 positions agree with TRBD1. The V gene end was trimmed by 3 bases and the J gene end by 4 bases; junction bases not matched to a gene: 7. Germline CDR1 is SGHNT and CDR2 is YYREEE (reference sequence). This CDR3 has 15 amino acids. The CDR3 spells CASSSNRGQGTEAFF. In DNA form, the CDR3 reads TGTGCCAGCAGCTCGAACAGGGGGCAGGGCACTGAAGCTTTCTTT.

This sequence joins TRBV3-1 (or the pseudogene TRBV3-2) and TRBJ1-1; 7 nucleotides agree with TRBD1. Unmatched junction bases numbered 10, after V lost 5 bases and J lost 4 bases. The germline gives CDR1 LGHDT, CDR2 YNNKEL (reference sequence). CDR3 length equals 15 residues. The DNA of the CDR3 is TGTGCCAGCAGCGTTATACAGGGGCCGGGCACTGAAGCTTTCTTT. Translated: CASSVIQGPGTEAFF.

The CDR3 spells CASTYPGGSETQYF. Written as DNA, the CDR3 is TGTGCCAGCACCTACCCAGGGGGCAGTGAGACCCAGTACTTC. This chain connects TRBV7-7 to TRBJ2-5, with 8 positions matching TRBD1. Germline CDR1 reads SSHAT; CDR2 reads FNYEAQ (reference sequence). The V segment lost 7 bases and the J segment 5 bases; nucleotides outside the gene matches: 9. The CDR3 contains 14 residues.